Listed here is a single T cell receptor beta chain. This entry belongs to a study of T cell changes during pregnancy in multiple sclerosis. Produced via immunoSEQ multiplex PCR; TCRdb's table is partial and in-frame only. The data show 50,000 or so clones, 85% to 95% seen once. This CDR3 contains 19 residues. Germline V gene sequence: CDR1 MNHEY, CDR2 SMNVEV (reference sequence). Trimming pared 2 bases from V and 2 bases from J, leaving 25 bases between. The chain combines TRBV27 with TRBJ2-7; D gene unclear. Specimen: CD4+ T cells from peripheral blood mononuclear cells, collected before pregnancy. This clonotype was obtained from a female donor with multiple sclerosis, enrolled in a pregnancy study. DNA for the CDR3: TGTGCCAGCAGTTTAGGGTTGGGTGACACTTCCCAGTTTACCTACGAGCAGTACTTC. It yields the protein CASSLGLGDTSQFTYEQYF.